This T cell receptor beta chain was captured by sequencing in a study of OX40 agonist ivuxolimab in advanced cancers. Study context: The study treated patients with ivuxolimab, an agonistic anti-OX40 (CD134) antibody. The dose of intravenous ivuxolimab that patients received every 2 weeks ranged from 0.01 to 10 mg/kg. Previous treatment with anti-PD-1, anti-PD-L1 or anti-CTLA-4 therapy was allowed; 40% had received some. Partial response was recorded in three patients: one hepatocellular carcinoma and two cutaneous melanoma cases.

Libraries were prepared by immunoSEQ multiplex PCR; TCRdb keeps only in-frame clonotypes and omits some of them. The table has tens of thousands of clones, around 90% seen once. Germline-derived CDR1 and CDR2 are SGHRS and YFSETQ. CDR3 length: 15 amino acids. V lost 4 bases, J lost 0 bases, and 11 bases lay in between. The sequenced sample was CD4+ or CD8+ T cells sorted from blood, obtained in a trial of the OX40 agonist ivuxolimab. The TCR comes from an adult with an advanced solid tumor such as melanoma, head and neck, liver or kidney cancer. V is TRBV5-1 and J is TRBJ2-4, with D perhaps matching TRBD1 or TRBD2 (5 bases each). The CDR3 loop is CASSNRDLAKNIQYF. CDR3 in DNA: TGCGCCAGCAGCAACCGGGACCTAGCCAAAAACATTCAGTACTTC.